The 10 T cell receptor beta chains presented below share a single source sample, sequenced in a study of cytomegalovirus exposure and HLA in healthy donors. With 60 Vbeta and 13 Jbeta primers, the PCR was carried out. Generated by immunoSEQ multiplex PCR, the TCRdb table keeps only in-frame clones and is missing some. The data show 150,000 to 200,000 clones, just over 70% seen once. The sample comprised PBMCs. These receptors came from a man aged 18 to 29 in good health and CMV-seropositive.

V and J are TRBV5-1 and TRBJ2-1, with D maybe TRBD1 (6 bases). The germline V gene has CDR1 SGHRS and CDR2 YFSETQ. The V gene lost 4 bases and the J gene lost 7 bases, with 15 bases spanning the gap. CDR3 length: 14 amino acids. The DNA for the CDR3 is TGCGCCAGCAGCGCAGCCCCAGGGGCGAATGAGCAGTTCTTC. It translates to CASSAAPGANEQFF.

The J gene is TRBJ2-3, the V gene TRBV9, with D perhaps TRBD2 (6 bases). V lost 4 bases and J lost 4, with 13 bases in between. The germline V gene encodes CDR1 SGDLS and CDR2 YYNGEE. The CDR3 is made up of 14 amino acids. The CDR3 coding sequence is TGTGCCAGCAGCCCCTCCGGGAGCGCAGATACGCAGTATTTT. Translating it yields CASSPSGSADTQYF.

V usage is TRBV4-1 and J usage is TRBJ2-3; TRBD2 might be the D (7 bases). Trimming stripped 5 bases from V and 2 bases from J, with 14 bases between. The CDR3 is 15 residues long. Germline V CDR1 and CDR2: MGHRA, YSYEKL. The CDR3 region is CASSVLAGATDTQYF. The DNA of the CDR3 is TGCGCCAGCAGCGTCTTGGCGGGGGCCACAGATACGCAGTATTTT.

The gene calls are TRBV18 and TRBJ2-2; D is ambiguous. The CDR3 has 15 residues. Per the germline V gene, CDR1 is KGHSH and CDR2 is LQKENI. Trimming left V 0 bases short and J 4 bases short, with 9 bases between. In DNA, the CDR3 is TGTGCCAGCTCACCACCCCCGACGGGCACCGGGGAGCTGTTTTTT. Protein: CASSPPPTGTGELFF.

CDR3 sequence (DNA): TGTGCCAGCAGCCACTACAGGGCTTATAGCAATCAGCCCCAGCATTTT. Amino acid sequence: CASSHYRAYSNQPQHF. The V and J genes are TRBV28 and TRBJ1-5; TRBD1 might be the D (6 bases). This CDR3 region has 16 residues. Germline CDR1 reads MDHEN; CDR2 reads SYDVKM. The V gene lost 6 bases and the J gene lost 0 bases, with 15 bases spanning the gap.

This clone was detected only a few times. V and J are TRBV15 and TRBJ1-5; 7 nucleotides match TRBD1. Germline values: CDR1 LNHNV, CDR2 YYDKDF (reference sequence). Losses at the gene ends were 1 base for V and 1 base for J; bases not matched to a gene: 4. The CDR3 is 16 amino acids. The CDR3 coding sequence is TGTGCCACCAGCAGAGTGACAGGGACAAGCAATCAGCCCCAGCATTTT. Its translation: CATSRVTGTSNQPQHF.

With respect to this clone: A junction boundary mismatches the germline segment, possibly from a read error. The rearrangement links TRBV25-1 to TRBJ1-1, with 7 bases lining up with TRBD1. Germline lookup yields CDR1 MGHDK and CDR2 SYGVNS. This CDR3 has 15 amino acids. The CDR3 loop is CVSSETRTGNTEAFF. The CDR3, as DNA: TGTGTCAGCAGTGAGACTCGGACAGGGAACACTGAAGCTTTCTTT.

The V gene is TRBV11-2, the J gene TRBJ2-7, with 8 bases aligning to TRBD1. Germline lookup yields CDR1 SGHAT and CDR2 FQNNGV. This CDR3 is built from 14 residues. Trimming cost V 5 bases and J 0 bases; bases outside gene matches: 3. DNA of the CDR3: TGTGCCAGCAGCATCGACAGGGGCTCCTACGAGCAGTACGTC. Translated, it gives CASSIDRGSYEQYV.

CDR3 amino acids: CASGIPLRTVREGTEAFF. The DNA of the CDR3 is TGTGCCAGCGGGATTCCCTTAAGAACGGTCAGGGAGGGCACTGAAGCTTTCTTT. The chain employs TRBV2 and TRBJ1-1, with a possible D match to TRBD1 (5 bases). Trimming shortened V by 8 bases and J by 4 bases, and 29 bases separated the two germline ends. Germline-derived CDR1 and CDR2 are SNHLY and FYNNEI. The CDR3 extends over 18 amino acids. The full variable domain, its missing parts supplied by reference TRBV2 and TRBJ1-1, is EPEVTQTPSHQVTQMGQEVILRCVPISNHLYFYWYRQILGQKVEFLVSFYNNEISEKSEIFDDQFSVERPDGSNFTLKIRSTKLEDSAMYFCASGIPLRTVREGTEAFFGQGTRLTVV.

J is TRBJ1-5 and V is TRBV5-6, with D uncertain. CDR3 size: 13 residues. V was trimmed by 0 bases and J by 7 bases, leaving 8 bases between them. Germline CDR1 and CDR2: SGHDT and YYEEEE. DNA of the CDR3: TGTGCCAGCAGCTTGGGGGCCGAGCAGCCCCAGCATTTT. Translation: CASSLGAEQPQHF.